These T cell receptor beta chains were read from a single sample in a study of identifying expanded T cells in peripheral blood. This table comes from immunoSEQ multiplex PCR, and its TCRdb copy is limited to in-frame clones, with some not included. Among more than 45,000 clones listed, about 80% were seen once. The sequencing sample was made of blood. The receptors originated from a person aged 18-70 years in good health. Each CDR3 is given with its conserved first and last residue. The D gene is left open where the match is weak.

>TRBV19|15|TRBJ2-1|-
CASSIVTASYNEQFF
>TRBV4-1|15|TRBJ2-7|TRBD1
CASSQQRTGSYEQYF
>TRBV18|15|TRBJ2-2|TRBD1
CASSTYRGRGGELFF
>TRBV11-3|12|TRBJ2-3|-
CASSLGTDTQYF
>TRBV5-1|16|TRBJ2-1|TRBD1
CASSFPSGQGFHEQFF
>TRBV2|12|TRBJ2-3|-
CASSAARDTQYF
>TRBV12-5|12|TRBJ1-2|-
CASGLELRESIF
>TRBV5-1|14|TRBJ2-5|TRBD2
CASSGGTRGETQYF
>TRBV5-1|15|TRBJ1-2|TRBD1
CASSYGQGANYGYTF
>TRBV4-1|19|TRBJ2-1|TRBD2
CASSQEGELAGLPYNEQFF
>TRBV4-1|16|TRBJ2-7|-
CASSRSADPGVYEQYF
>TRBV6-5|15|TRBJ1-1|TRBD1
CASSFIRGVNSEAFF
>TRBV5-1|12|TRBJ1-1|-
CASSSPGTEAFF
>TRBV2|18|TRBJ2-1|TRBD2
CASYRLAGGLSSYNEQFF
>TRBV5-5|14|TRBJ2-1|TRBD1
CARDRTYSYNEQFF
>TRBV29-1|13|TRBJ2-1|TRBD1
CSVDRGKYNEQFF
>TRBV19|16|TRBJ2-5|TRBD2
CASSPPGLARSVTQYF
>TRBV11-2|15|TRBJ2-5|-
CASSLTLGGQETQYF
>TRBV29-1|15|TRBJ2-3|TRBD1
CSGQTKVTGGDTQYF
>TRBV7-2|13|TRBJ1-5|-
CASSLRGTQPQHF
>TRBV11-2|17|TRBJ1-3|-
CASSLSLDPRSGNTIYF
>TRBV19|14|TRBJ2-4|-
CASSISSDDDIQYF
>TRBV2|14|TRBJ2-7|TRBD1
CASTLDRGPYEQYF
>TRBV10-3|13|TRBJ2-5|-
CAIAPGVQETQYF
>TRBV4-3|15|TRBJ2-5|-
CASSQGRGRVETQYF
>TRBV7-2|12|TRBJ2-5|-
CASSFPASSQYF
>TRBV6-5|13|TRBJ1-2|TRBD1
CASALTGDYGYTF
>TRBV18|15|TRBJ2-1|-
CASSPRAGADNEQFF
>TRBV7-8|17|TRBJ2-7|-
CASSAGPGLLTGGEQYF
>TRBV11-2|13|TRBJ2-7|-
CASTSDPIGEQYF
>TRBV6-5|15|TRBJ2-7|TRBD2
CASRPLAGGPGEQYF
>TRBV9|14|TRBJ2-1|TRBD2
CASSVLAGSEGQFF
>TRBV11-2|14|TRBJ1-2|-
CASSLVEGSYGYTF
>TRBV7-2|15|TRBJ1-1|-
CASSFYRGVSTEAFF
>TRBV7-9|14|TRBJ1-1|TRBD1
CASSPGQRNTEAFF
>TRBV19|14|TRBJ1-6|-
CASSTDRNNSPLHF
>TRBV7-9|13|TRBJ2-3|-
CASSPLTEDGQYF
>TRBV6-6|14|TRBJ1-2|TRBD1
CASSYGTADGGYTF
>TRBV27|15|TRBJ2-1|TRBD1
CASRPRQGANYEQFF
>TRBV7-8|16|TRBJ1-1|TRBD1
CASSSRTGSIAAEAFF
>TRBV5-4|13|TRBJ1-2|-
CASSPRRAGGYTF
>TRBV7-9|14|TRBJ2-1|TRBD1
CASSLEVPTGEAFF
>TRBV6-1|14|TRBJ2-3|-
CASIPGAWTDTQYF
>TRBV5-6|19|TRBJ2-7|TRBD2
CASSFYTSGRAAYSYEQYF
>TRBV9|14|TRBJ1-1|-
CASSGHGGATEAFF
>TRBV5-1|13|TRBJ2-1|-
CASSLRHGGEQFF
>TRBV9|15|TRBJ1-1|-
CASSREPGKNTEAFF
>TRBV15|16|TRBJ1-2|TRBD1
CATSREGQGAIYGYTF
>TRBV11-2|15|TRBJ1-2|-
CASSPIERGLGGYTF
>TRBV9|15|TRBJ2-1|-
CASSATDGNYNEQFF
>TRBV7-2|14|TRBJ1-6|-
CASSLRSWDSPLHF
>TRBV18|14|TRBJ1-5|-
CASSPDSLGQPQHF
>TRBV9|15|TRBJ2-2|-
CASSVEAPGTGELFF
>TRBV25-1|14|TRBJ1-1|-
CASSGGGSNTEAFF
>TRBV18|16|TRBJ1-2|-
CASSPTSRVANYGYTF